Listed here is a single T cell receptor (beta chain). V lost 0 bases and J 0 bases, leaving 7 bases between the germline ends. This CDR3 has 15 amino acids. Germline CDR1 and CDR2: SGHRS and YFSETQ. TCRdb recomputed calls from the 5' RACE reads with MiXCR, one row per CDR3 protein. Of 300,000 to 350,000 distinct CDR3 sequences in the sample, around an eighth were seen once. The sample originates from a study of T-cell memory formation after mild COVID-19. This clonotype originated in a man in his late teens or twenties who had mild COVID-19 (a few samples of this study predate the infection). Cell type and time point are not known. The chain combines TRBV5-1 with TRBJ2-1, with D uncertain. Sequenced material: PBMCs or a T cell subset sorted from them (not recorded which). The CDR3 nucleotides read TGCGCCAGCAGCTTGGGTAGCACCTCCTACAATGAGCAGTTCTTC. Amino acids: CASSLGSTSYNEQFF.